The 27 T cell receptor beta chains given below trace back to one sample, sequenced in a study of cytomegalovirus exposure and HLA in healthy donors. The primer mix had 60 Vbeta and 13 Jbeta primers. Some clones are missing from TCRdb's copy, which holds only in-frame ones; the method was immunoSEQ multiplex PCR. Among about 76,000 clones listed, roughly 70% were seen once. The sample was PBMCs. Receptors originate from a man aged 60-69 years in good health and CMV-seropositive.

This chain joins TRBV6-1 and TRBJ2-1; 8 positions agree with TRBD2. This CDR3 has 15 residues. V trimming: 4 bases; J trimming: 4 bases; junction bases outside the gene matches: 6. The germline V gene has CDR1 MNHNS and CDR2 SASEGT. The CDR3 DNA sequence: TGTGCCAGCAGTGTAATAGCGGGGATATACAATGAGCAGTTCTTC. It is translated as CASSVIAGIYNEQFF.

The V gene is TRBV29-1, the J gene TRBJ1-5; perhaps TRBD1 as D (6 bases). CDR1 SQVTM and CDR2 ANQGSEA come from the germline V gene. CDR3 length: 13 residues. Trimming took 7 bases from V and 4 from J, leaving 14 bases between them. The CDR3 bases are TGCAGCGCCTCCGGGACAAAGAATCAGCCCCAGCATTTT. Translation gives CSASGTKNQPQHF.

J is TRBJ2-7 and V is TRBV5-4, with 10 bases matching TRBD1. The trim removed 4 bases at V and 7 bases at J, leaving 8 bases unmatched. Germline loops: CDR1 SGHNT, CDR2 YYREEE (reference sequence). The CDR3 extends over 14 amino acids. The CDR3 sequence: CASSPPDRGGEQYF. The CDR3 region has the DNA TGTGCCAGCAGCCCTCCGGACAGGGGGGGAGAGCAGTACTTC.

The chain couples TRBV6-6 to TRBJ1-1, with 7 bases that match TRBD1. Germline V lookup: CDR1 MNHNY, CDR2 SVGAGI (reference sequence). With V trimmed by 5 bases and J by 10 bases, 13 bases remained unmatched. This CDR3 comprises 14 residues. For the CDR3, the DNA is TGTGCCAGCAGTACCTCGGTAGGGGGCATAGGAGCTTTCTTT. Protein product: CASSTSVGGIGAFF.

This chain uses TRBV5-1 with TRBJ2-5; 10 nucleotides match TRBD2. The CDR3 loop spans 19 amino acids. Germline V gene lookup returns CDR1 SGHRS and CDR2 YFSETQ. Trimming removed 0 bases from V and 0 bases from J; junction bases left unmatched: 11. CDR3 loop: CASSLAVAGGIRYQETQYF. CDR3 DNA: TGCGCCAGCAGCTTGGCTGTAGCGGGAGGTATTCGGTACCAAGAGACCCAGTACTTC.

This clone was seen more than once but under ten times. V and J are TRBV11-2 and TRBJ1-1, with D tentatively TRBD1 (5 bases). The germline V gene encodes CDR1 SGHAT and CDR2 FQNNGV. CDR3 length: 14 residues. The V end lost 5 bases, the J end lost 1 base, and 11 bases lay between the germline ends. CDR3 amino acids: CASSPGLGNTEAFF. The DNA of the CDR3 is TGTGCCAGCAGCCCGGGACTCGGGAACACTGAAGCTTTCTTT. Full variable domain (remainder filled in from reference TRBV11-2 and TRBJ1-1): EAGVAQSPRYKIIEKRQSVAFWCNPISGHATLYWYQQILGQGPKLLIQFQNNGVVDDSQLPKDRFSAERLKGVDSTLKIQPAKLEDSAVYLCASSPGLGNTEAFFGQGTRLTVV.

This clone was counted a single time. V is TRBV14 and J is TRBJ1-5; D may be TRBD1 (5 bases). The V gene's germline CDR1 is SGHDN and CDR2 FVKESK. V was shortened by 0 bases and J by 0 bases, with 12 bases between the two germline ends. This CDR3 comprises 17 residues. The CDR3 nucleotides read TGTGCCAGCAGCCAAGAGGGCCAGGGTCCTAGCAATCAGCCCCAGCATTTT. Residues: CASSQEGQGPSNQPQHF.

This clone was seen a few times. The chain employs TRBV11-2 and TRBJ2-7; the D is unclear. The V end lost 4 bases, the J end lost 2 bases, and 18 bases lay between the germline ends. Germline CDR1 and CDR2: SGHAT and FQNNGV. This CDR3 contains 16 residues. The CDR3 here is CASSSSRVSNPYEQYF. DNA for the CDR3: TGTGCCAGCAGCTCGAGCCGGGTCTCGAACCCCTACGAGCAGTACTTC.

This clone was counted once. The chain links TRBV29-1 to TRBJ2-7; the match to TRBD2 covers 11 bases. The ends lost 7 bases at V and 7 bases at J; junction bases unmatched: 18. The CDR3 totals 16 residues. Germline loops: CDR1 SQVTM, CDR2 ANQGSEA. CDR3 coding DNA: TGCAGCGCTTCTACTTTGGTCGGGCTAGCGGGAGGTGAGCAGTACTTC. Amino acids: CSASTLVGLAGGEQYF.

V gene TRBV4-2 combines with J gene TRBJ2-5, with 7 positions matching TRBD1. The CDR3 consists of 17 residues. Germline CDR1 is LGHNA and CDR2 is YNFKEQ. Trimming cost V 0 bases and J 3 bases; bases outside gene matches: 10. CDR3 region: CASSQDPRQGVKETQYF. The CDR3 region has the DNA TGTGCCAGCAGCCAAGACCCAAGACAGGGAGTGAAAGAGACCCAGTACTTC.

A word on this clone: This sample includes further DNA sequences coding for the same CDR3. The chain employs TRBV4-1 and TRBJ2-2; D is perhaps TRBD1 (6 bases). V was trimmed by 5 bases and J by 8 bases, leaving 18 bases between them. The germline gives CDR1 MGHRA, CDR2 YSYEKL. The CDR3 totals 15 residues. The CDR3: CASSMGAQVTGELFF. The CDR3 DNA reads TGCGCCAGCAGCATGGGGGCGCAGGTAACTGGGGAGCTGTTTTTT.

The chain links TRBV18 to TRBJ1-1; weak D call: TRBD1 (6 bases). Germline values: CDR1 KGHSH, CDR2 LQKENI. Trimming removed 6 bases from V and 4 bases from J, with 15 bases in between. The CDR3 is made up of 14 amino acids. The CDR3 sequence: CASSAGASVTEAFF. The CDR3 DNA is TGTGCCAGCTCCGCGGGGGCCTCGGTCACTGAAGCTTTCTTT.

CDR3 coding DNA: TGTGCCAGCTCACCCGGGACACAAGGAATTGGAAACACCATATATTTT. It yields the protein CASSPGTQGIGNTIYF. The chain employs TRBV18 and TRBJ1-3; possibly TRBD1 for D (6 bases). CDR3 length: 16 amino acids. Trimming removed 3 bases at V and 3 bases at J, with 15 bases between. Germline V gene lookup returns CDR1 KGHSH and CDR2 LQKENI.

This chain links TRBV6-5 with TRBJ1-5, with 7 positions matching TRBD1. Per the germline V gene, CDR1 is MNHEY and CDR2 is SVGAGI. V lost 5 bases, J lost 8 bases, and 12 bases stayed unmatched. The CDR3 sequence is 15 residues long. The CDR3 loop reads CASSHGQASGEPQHF. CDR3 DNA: TGTGCCAGCAGTCACGGACAGGCCTCCGGGGAGCCCCAGCATTTT.

In DNA form, the CDR3 reads TGTGCCAGCAGTGCGACTAGCGGGAGGACGAATGAGCAGTTCTTC. Translating gives CASSATSGRTNEQFF. This chain links TRBV2 with TRBJ2-1; the match to TRBD2 covers 13 bases. Germline loops: CDR1 SNHLY, CDR2 FYNNEI. The length of the CDR3 is 15 residues. V lost 4 bases, J lost 7 bases, and 4 bases stayed unmatched.

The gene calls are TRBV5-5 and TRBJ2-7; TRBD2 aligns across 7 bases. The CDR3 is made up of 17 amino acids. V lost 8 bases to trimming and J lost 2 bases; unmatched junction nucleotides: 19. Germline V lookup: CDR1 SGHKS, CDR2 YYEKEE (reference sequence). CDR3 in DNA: TGTGCCAGTCTCCTTGAGAACCTAGCGGTGCACCCCTACGAGCAGTACTTC. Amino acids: CASLLENLAVHPYEQYF.

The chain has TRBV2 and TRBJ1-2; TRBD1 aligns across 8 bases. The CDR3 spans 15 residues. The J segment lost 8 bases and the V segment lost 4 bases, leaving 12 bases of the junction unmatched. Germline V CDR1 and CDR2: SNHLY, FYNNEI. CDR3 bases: TGTGCCAGCAGTGGGCAGGGGGCCCTTAGCAGAGGCTACACCTTC. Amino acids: CASSGQGALSRGYTF.

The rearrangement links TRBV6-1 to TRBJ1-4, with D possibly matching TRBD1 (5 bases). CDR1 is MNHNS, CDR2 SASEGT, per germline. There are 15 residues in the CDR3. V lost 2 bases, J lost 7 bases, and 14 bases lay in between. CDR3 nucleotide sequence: TGTGCCAGCAGTGAACTCCAGACAGTGGGTGAAAAACTGTTTTTT. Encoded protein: CASSELQTVGEKLFF.

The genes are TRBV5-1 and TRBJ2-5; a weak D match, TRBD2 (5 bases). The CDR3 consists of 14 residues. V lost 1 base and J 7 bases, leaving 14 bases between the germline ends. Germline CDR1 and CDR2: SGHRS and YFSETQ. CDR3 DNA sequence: TGCGCCAGCAGCTTGAATACCGTAGAGGGGACCCAGTACTTC. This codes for CASSLNTVEGTQYF.

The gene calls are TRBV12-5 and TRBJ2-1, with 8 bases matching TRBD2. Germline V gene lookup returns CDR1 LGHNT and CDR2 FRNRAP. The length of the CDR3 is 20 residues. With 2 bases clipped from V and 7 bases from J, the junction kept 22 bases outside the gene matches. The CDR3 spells CASGLTLWGTRGSPENEQFF. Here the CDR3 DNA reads TGTGCTAGTGGTTTGACGCTATGGGGGACTAGAGGTTCCCCTGAAAATGAGCAGTTCTTC.

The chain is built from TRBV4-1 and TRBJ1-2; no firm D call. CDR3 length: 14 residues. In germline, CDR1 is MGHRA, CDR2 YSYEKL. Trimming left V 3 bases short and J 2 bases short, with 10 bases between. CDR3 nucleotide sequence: TGCGCCAGCAGCCAGACCGCAGGAAACTATGGCTACACCTTC. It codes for CASSQTAGNYGYTF.

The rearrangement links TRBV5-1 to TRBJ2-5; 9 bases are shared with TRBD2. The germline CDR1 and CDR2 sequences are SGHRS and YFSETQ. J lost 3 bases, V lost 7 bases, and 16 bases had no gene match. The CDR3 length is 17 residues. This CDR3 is CASSQALMTSGEETQYF. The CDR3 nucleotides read TGCGCCAGCTCGCAAGCCCTGATGACTAGCGGAGAAGAGACCCAGTACTTC.

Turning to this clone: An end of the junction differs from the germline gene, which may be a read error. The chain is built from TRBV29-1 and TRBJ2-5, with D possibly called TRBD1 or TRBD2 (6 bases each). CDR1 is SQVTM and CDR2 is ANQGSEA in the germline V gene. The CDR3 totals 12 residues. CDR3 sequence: CSVEGGGETQYF. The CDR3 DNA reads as TGTAGCGTTGAGGGGGGTGGAGAGACCCAGTACTTC.

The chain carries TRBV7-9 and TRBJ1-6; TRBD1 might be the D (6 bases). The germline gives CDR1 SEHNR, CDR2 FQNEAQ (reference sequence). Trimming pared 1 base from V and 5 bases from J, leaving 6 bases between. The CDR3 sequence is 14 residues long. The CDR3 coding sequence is TGTGCCAGCAGCTTAGGACAGGATAATTCACCCCTCCACTTT. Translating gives CASSLGQDNSPLHF.

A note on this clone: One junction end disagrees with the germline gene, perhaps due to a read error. CDR3 loop: CASSRRGGDTQYF. In DNA, the CDR3 is TGTGCTAGCAGCCGGAGGGGGGGAGATACGCAGTATTTT. The chain employs TRBV7-7 and TRBJ2-3; D may be TRBD2 (7 bases). This CDR3 is built from 13 residues. The V gene's germline CDR1 is SSHAT and CDR2 FNYEAQ (reference sequence).

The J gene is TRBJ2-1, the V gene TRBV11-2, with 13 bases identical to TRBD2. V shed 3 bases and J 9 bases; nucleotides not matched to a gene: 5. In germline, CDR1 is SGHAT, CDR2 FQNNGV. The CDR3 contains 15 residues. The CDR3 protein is CASSLGLAGRFEQFF. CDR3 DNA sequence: TGTGCCAGCAGCTTGGGACTAGCGGGACGTTTTGAGCAGTTCTTC.

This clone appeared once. CDR3 sequence: CASSHRGGPTLSYEQYF. The CDR3, as DNA: TGTGCCAGCAGCCATCGGGGAGGGCCCACCCTCTCCTACGAGCAGTACTTC. The V call is TRBV7-9, the J call TRBJ2-7; TRBD2 matches 7 bases. Germline values: CDR1 SEHNR, CDR2 FQNEAQ (reference sequence). V shed 5 bases and J 0 bases; nucleotides not matched to a gene: 13. This CDR3 has 17 residues.